This TCR beta chain was found in a study of technical replicates of blood from a few donors. This CDR3 is built from 12 residues. V gave up 3 bases and J gave up 7 bases; unmatched junction bases: 2. In germline, CDR1 is SGDLS, CDR2 YYNGEE. The protocol was immunoSEQ multiplex PCR, while the TCRdb copy is restricted to in-frame clones and leaves out a portion. The sample records approximately 70,000 clones, around 91% being singletons. The sequence was collected from a human donor in good health. V and J are TRBV9 and TRBJ2-7; 9 nucleotides agree with TRBD1. Sequenced material: T cells isolated from PBMCs. The CDR3 reads CASSGDREEQYF. The DNA for the CDR3 is TGTGCCAGCAGCGGGGACAGGGAAGAGCAGTACTTC.